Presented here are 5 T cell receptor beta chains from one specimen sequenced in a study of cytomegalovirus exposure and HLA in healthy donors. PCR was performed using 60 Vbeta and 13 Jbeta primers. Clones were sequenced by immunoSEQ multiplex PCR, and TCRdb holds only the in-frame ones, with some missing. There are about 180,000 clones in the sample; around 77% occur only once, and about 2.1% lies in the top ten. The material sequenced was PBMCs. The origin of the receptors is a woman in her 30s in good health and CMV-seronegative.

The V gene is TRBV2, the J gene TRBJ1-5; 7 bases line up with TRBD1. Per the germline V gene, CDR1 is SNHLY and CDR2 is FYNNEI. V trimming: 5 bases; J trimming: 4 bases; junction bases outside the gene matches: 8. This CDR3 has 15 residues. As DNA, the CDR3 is TGTGCCAGCAGTCTACAGGGGACCCCTAATCAGCCCCAGCATTTT. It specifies CASSLQGTPNQPQHF.

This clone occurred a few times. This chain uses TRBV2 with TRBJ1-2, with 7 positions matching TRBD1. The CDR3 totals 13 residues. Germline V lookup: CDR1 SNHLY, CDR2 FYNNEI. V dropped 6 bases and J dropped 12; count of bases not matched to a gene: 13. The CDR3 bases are TGTGCCAGCAGCACCATCTCAAGGGGGCGCGACACCTTC. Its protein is CASSTISRGRDTF.

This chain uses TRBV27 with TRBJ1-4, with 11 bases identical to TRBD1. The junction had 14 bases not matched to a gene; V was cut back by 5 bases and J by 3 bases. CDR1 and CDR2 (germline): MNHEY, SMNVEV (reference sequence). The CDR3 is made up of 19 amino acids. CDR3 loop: CASSPADGTGGSANEKLFF. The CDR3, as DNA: TGTGCCAGCAGTCCTGCGGACGGGACAGGGGGTTCAGCTAATGAAAAACTGTTTTTT.

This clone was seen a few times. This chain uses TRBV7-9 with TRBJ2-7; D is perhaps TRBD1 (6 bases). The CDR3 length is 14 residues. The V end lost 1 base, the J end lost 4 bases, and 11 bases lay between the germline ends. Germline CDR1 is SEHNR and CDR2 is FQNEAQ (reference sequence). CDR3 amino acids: CASSLGGQNYEQYF. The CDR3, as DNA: TGTGCCAGCAGCTTAGGGGGGCAAAATTACGAGCAGTACTTC.

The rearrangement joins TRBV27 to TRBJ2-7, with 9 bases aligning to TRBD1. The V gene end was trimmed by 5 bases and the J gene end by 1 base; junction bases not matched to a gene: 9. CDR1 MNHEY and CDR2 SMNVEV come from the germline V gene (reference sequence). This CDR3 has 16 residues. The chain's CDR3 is CASSRSTGTGSYEQYF. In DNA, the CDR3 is TGTGCCAGCAGTCGAAGCACCGGGACAGGGTCCTACGAGCAGTACTTC.